The 2 T cell receptor beta chains given below trace back to one sample, sequenced in a study of long-term antiretroviral therapy in people with HIV. This was the immunoSEQ v3.0 assay at survey level. The method was immunoSEQ multiplex PCR; TCRdb's version includes in-frame clones alone and lacks a portion of them. The data contain over 25,000 clones, more than 75% of them seen just once; the ten biggest clones take up approximately 4%. The sample was unsorted PBMCs, taken 0.5 years after starting antiretroviral therapy. These receptors originate from a young woman with HIV.

The CDR3 DNA is TGTGCCACCTATGGACCCCTTGGAGCTTTCTTT. As protein: CATYGPLGAFF. This chain links TRBV28 with TRBJ1-1; no definite D call. V shed 10 bases and J shed 10 bases, with 16 bases lying between them. Germline V gene data show CDR1 as MDHEN and CDR2 as SYDVKM. This CDR3 contains 11 residues.

V gene TRBV28 combines with J gene TRBJ1-1; D remains ambiguous. Deletions cut 7 bases from V and 0 bases from J, with 24 bases between. This CDR3 spans 18 amino acids. Germline CDR1 reads MDHEN; CDR2 reads SYDVKM. The DNA for the CDR3 is TGTGCCAGCACCTACCGGGTGGGCCGTACCAGCATGAACACTGAAGCTTTCTTT. It is translated as CASTYRVGRTSMNTEAFF.